Listed below are T cell receptor beta chains from one sample, sequenced in a study of shared clonotypes between healthy human individuals. Repertoires were generated with immunoSEQ multiplex PCR, while TCRdb's copy carries only in-frame clones and drops some. The sample holds fewer than 1.8 million clones; roughly 98.5% are singletons and the top ten take 0.36%. Material for sequencing was naive CD4+ T cells sorted from blood. These receptor sequences come from a young man in good health. Each CDR3 is given with its conserved first and last residue. A D gene is named only where the DNA matches it firmly. Not all rows give a size; the values are once, few, many and, for expanded clones, a class.

d_gene	abundance	v_gene	j_gene	CDR3nt	CDR3aa
.	.	TRBV18	TRBJ2-3	TGTGCCAGCTCACCGATAGCACCTAGCACAGATACGCAGTATTTT	CASSPIAPSTDTQYF
.	.	TRBV19	TRBJ1-1	TGTGCCAGTAGTAACCGAAGGGGCGGCACTGAAGCTTTCTTT	CASSNRRGGTEAFF
.	.	TRBV12-5	TRBJ2-2	TGTGCTAGTGGTTTCCTGGTCCAGGGATACACCGGGGAGCTGTTTTTT	CASGFLVQGYTGELFF
.	.	TRBV5-1	TRBJ2-1	TGCGCCAGCAGCTTATCCGGGACAAGATTCAATGAGCAGTTCTTC	CASSLSGTRFNEQFF
.	.	TRBV5-1	TRBJ1-1	TGCGCCAGCAGCCTTGGAGGGGGGAAGAGGTCTGAAGCTTTCTTT	CASSLGGGKRSEAFF
TRBD2	.	TRBV4-3	TRBJ2-5	TGCGCCAGCAGCCAAGCCCTAGCGGGAGGAGAGACCCAGTACTTC	CASSQALAGGETQYF
.	.	TRBV5-4	TRBJ2-7	TGTGCCAGCAGCTTGGAGGTAGCCGGGGCCCACGAGCAGTACTTC	CASSLEVAGAHEQYF
.	.	TRBV5-1	TRBJ2-2	TGCGCCAGCAAACAGGCGACAAACACCGGGGAGCTGTTTTTT	CASKQATNTGELFF
.	.	TRBV12-5	TRBJ2-2	TGTGCTAGTGGTTTGTATCCAAACACCGGGGAGCTGTTTTTT	CASGLYPNTGELFF
.	.	TRBV7-2	TRBJ2-5	TGTGCCAGCAGCTTAGCGAACCCCACTAGTATGGGAGAGACCCAGTACTTC	CASSLANPTSMGETQYF
.	.	TRBV15	TRBJ2-2	TGTGCCACCAGCGCCGTTGAGCGGAACACCGGGGAGCTGTTTTTT	CATSAVERNTGELFF
.	.	TRBV19	TRBJ1-5	TGTGCCAGTACCGGGCCCAGTCAGCCCCAGCATTTT	CASTGPSQPQHF
.	few	TRBV2	TRBJ1-4	TGTGCCAGCAAGTATGCAACTAATGAAAAACTGTTTTTT	CASKYATNEKLFF
TRBD1	.	TRBV11-3	TRBJ1-3	TGTGCCAGCAGCTTAGGCGGGACAGGGGACTCTGGAAACACCATATATTTT	CASSLGGTGDSGNTIYF
.	.	TRBV7-9	TRBJ2-7	TGTGCCAGCAGCTTCGCACAGAACATTCGCTACGAGCAGTACTTC	CASSFAQNIRYEQYF
TRBD1	once	TRBV6-1	TRBJ1-5	TGTGCCAGCAGCCTGACAGGGGAGTGGAATCAGCCCCAGCATTTT	CASSLTGEWNQPQHF
TRBD2	.	TRBV25-1	TRBJ2-5	TGTGCCAGCTTGAGACTAGCGGGACGAGAGACCCAGTACTTC	CASLRLAGRETQYF
.	.	TRBV21-1	TRBJ2-7	TGTGCCAGCAGGAAGAGACAGGGGCCCTACGAGCAGTACTTC	CASRKRQGPYEQYF
.	.	TRBV2	TRBJ1-5	TGTGCCAGCAGTGAACTCCAACCGGGTCAGCCCCAGCATTTT	CASSELQPGQPQHF
.	.	TRBV18	TRBJ2-7	TGTGCCAGCTCACCACTTCCTCGGGTAGTCAGCGCCCACTACGAGCAGTACTTC	CASSPLPRVVSAHYEQYF